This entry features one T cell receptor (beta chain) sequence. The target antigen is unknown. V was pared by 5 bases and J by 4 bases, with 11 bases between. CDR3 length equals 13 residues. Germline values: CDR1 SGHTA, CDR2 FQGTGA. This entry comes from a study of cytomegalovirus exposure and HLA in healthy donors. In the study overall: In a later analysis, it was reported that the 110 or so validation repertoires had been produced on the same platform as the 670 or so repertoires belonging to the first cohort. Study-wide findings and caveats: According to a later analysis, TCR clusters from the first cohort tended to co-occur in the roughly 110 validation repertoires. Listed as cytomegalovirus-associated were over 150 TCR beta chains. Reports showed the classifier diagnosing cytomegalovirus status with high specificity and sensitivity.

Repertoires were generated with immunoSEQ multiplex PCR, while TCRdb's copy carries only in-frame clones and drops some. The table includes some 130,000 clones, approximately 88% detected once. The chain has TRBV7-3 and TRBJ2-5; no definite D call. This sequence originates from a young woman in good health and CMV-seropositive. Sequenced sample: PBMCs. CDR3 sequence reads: CASSRAESETQYF. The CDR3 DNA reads TGTGCCAGCAGCCGCGCGGAGTCAGAGACCCAGTACTTC.